This TCR beta chain was documented in a study of technical replicates of blood from a few donors. Sequenced by immunoSEQ multiplex PCR; TCRdb stores in-frame clones only, minus some. Altogether approximately 81,000 clones are present, approximately 96% being singletons, with the ten largest covering around 0.37%. The sequence was collected from a human donor in good health. Sequencing was carried out using T cells isolated from PBMCs.

DNA of the CDR3: TGTGCCACCCAGACTAGCGGAGATTACAATGAGCAGTTCTTC. Amino acids: CATQTSGDYNEQFF. The J gene is TRBJ2-1, the V gene TRBV6-6, with TRBD2 matching 9 bases. The CDR3 loop spans 14 amino acids. The germline gives CDR1 MNHNY, CDR2 SVGAGI (reference sequence). V trimming: 10 bases; J trimming: 4 bases; junction bases outside the gene matches: 8.